This T cell receptor beta chain was documented in a study of blood T cell repertoires in COVID-19. Background on the study: Donors in the United States, Italy and Spain gave samples during acute or convalescent COVID-19. PBMCs, B-cell-depleted T cells, or T cells were the source of the cDNA or gDNA that made up the material.

Profiling relied on immunoSEQ multiplex PCR, and the TCRdb table lists in-frame clones only, not all of them. The data hold some 270,000 clones, with roughly 88% observed a single time. Those enrolled, adults aged roughly 18 to 100 years, came from about 24 US areas. Input material: PBMCs or T cells enriched from blood (not recorded which). The sequence derives from a woman aged 35 to 49 who had been exposed to COVID-19.

CDR3 coding DNA: TGCGCCAGCAGGATAGACAGCGCCCGCCAAGAGACCCAGTACTTC. Its translation is CASRIDSARQETQYF. This chain links TRBV5-1 with TRBJ2-5; D may be TRBD1 (5 bases). The length of the CDR3 is 15 residues. Germline assignment: CDR1 SGHRS and CDR2 YFSETQ. V was cut by 5 bases and J by 1 base, with 15 bases left in between.